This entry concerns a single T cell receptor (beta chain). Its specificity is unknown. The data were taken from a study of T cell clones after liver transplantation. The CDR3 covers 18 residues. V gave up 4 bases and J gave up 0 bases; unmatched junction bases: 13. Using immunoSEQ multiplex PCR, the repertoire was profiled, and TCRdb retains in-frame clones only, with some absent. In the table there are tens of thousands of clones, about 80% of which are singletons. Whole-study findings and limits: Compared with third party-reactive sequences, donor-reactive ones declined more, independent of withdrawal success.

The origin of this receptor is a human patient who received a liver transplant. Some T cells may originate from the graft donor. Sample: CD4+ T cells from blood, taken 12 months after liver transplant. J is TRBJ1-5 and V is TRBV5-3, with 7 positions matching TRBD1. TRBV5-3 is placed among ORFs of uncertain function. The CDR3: CARSRHDREGYSNQPQHF. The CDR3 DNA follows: TGTGCCAGAAGCCGGCACGACAGGGAGGGCTATAGCAATCAGCCCCAGCATTTT.